Following are 17 T cell receptor beta chains from one sample sequenced in a study of blood T cell repertoires in COVID-19. Repertoires were generated with immunoSEQ multiplex PCR, while TCRdb's copy carries only in-frame clones and drops some. This sample yields about 190,000 clones, of which 86% are seen a single time; roughly 2.8% belongs to the top ten. Material: peripheral blood. Source of these receptors: a woman in her 30s with active or convalescent COVID-19.

As regards this clone: Other DNA sequences in this sample translate to the same CDR3. The chain employs TRBV24-1 and TRBJ2-3, with 9 nucleotides matching TRBD1. The length of the CDR3 is 15 residues. Germline trimming cut 8 bases from V and 2 bases from J; bases unmatched to any gene: 7. The germline gives CDR1 KGHDR, CDR2 SFDVKD. CDR3 sequence reads: CATTPGQGPTDTQYF. The CDR3 DNA is TGTGCCACCACCCCGGGACAGGGACCCACAGATACGCAGTATTTT.

A single count supports this clone. The rearrangement joins TRBV11-3 to TRBJ2-5, with D possibly being TRBD1 (5 bases). The germline V gene encodes CDR1 SGHNT and CDR2 YENEEA. The ends were cut back, 6 bases at V and 4 bases at J, with 18 bases in the middle. The CDR3 totals 15 residues. This chain's CDR3 is CASSLGQETLETQYF. CDR3 bases: TGTGCCAGCAGTCTAGGACAAGAGACATTAGAGACCCAGTACTTC. Combining the CDR3 with reference TRBV11-3 and TRBJ2-5 gives the whole variable domain EAGVVQSPRYKIIEKKQPVAFWCNPISGHNTLYWYLQNLGQGPELLIRYENEEAVDDSQLPKDRFSAERLKGVDSTLKIQPAELGDSAVYLCASSLGQETLETQYFGPGTRLLVL.

Only one count was recorded for this clone. The V call is TRBV28, the J call TRBJ2-7, with 12 nucleotides matching TRBD1. The trim removed 4 bases at V and 5 bases at J, leaving 6 bases unmatched. The germline gives CDR1 MDHEN, CDR2 SYDVKM. This CDR3 is built from 15 residues. This CDR3 reads CASSSPGQGAHEQYF. The CDR3 DNA follows: TGTGCCAGCAGTTCCCCGGGACAGGGGGCCCACGAGCAGTACTTC. The whole variable domain, filled in from reference TRBV28 and TRBJ2-7, reads DVKVTQSSRYLVKRTGEKVFLECVQDMDHENMFWYRQDPGLGLRLIYFSYDVKMKEKGDIPEGYSVSREKKERFSLILESASTNQTSMYLCASSSPGQGAHEQYFGPGTRLTVT.

Remarks on this clone: Additional DNA sequences in this sample encode the identical CDR3. The chain couples TRBV27 to TRBJ1-1, with TRBD1 matching 7 bases. CDR1 is MNHEY and CDR2 is SMNVEV in the germline V gene (reference sequence). Trimming took 2 bases from V and 0 from J; bases not matched to a gene: 3. The CDR3 totals 15 residues. CDR3 residues: CASSLRTGLNTEAFF. In DNA form, the CDR3 reads TGTGCCAGCAGTTTAAGGACAGGTTTGAACACTGAAGCTTTCTTT.

This chain connects TRBV28 to TRBJ2-5; maybe TRBD1 (6 bases). V lost 10 bases and J 5 bases, leaving 17 bases between the germline ends. The CDR3 has 13 amino acids. The V gene's germline CDR1 is MDHEN and CDR2 SYDVKM. In nucleotides, the CDR3 is TGTGCCATTCAGGGGTCCGACTTGGAGACCCAGTACTTC. Its protein is CAIQGSDLETQYF.

The chain couples TRBV3-1 (or the pseudogene TRBV3-2) to TRBJ1-2, with TRBD1 as a possible D gene (5 bases). The V gene lost 0 bases and the J gene lost 2 bases, with 10 bases spanning the gap. Germline V gives CDR1 LGHDT, CDR2 YNNKEL (reference sequence). The CDR3 sequence is 15 residues long. In nucleotides, the CDR3 is TGTGCCAGCAGCCAAGACGCGGGACCCAACTATGGCTACACCTTC. Protein: CASSQDAGPNYGYTF.

V is TRBV19 and J is TRBJ1-3; D remains ambiguous. V lost 10 bases and J 4 bases, leaving 14 bases between the germline ends. Looked up from germline, CDR1 is LNHDA and CDR2 is SQIVND (reference sequence). The CDR3 has 13 amino acids. CDR3 loop: CATRRARGNTIYF. The CDR3 DNA reads as TGTGCCACCAGGCGGGCCCGAGGAAACACCATATATTTT.

V gene TRBV18 combines with J gene TRBJ1-1, with TRBD1 matching over 7 bases. V lost 0 bases and J lost 11; bases outside the gene matches: 12. Germline-derived CDR1 and CDR2 are KGHSH and LQKENI. The length of the CDR3 is 15 residues. The CDR3, as DNA: TGTGCCAGCTCACCACCGGAGACAGGGCCCGTGAGGGCTTTCTTT. Its protein product is CASSPPETGPVRAFF.

This clone was detected once. The chain employs TRBV11-1 and TRBJ2-7; D gene unclear. Germline V gives CDR1 SGHAT, CDR2 FQDESV (reference sequence). This CDR3 spans 14 amino acids. V was cut by 3 bases and J by 0 bases, with 9 bases left in between. The CDR3 nucleotides are TGTGCCAGCAGCTTCTTCAGTTCCTCCTACGAGCAGTACTTC. Its protein product is CASSFFSSSYEQYF.

The chain has TRBV7-9 and TRBJ1-4; 12 nucleotides match TRBD1. This CDR3 has 17 amino acids. V gave up 4 bases and J gave up 4 bases; unmatched junction bases: 7. Germline CDR1 reads SEHNR; CDR2 reads FQNEAQ (reference sequence). CDR3 bases: TGTGCCAGCAGCTCCCGGGACAGGGGGCGCGGTAATGAAAAACTGTTTTTT. It encodes CASSSRDRGRGNEKLFF.

This rearrangement joins TRBV5-4 to TRBJ2-1; TRBD1 matches 7 bases. CDR3 length: 15 residues. Germline CDR1 is SGHNT and CDR2 is YYREEE (reference sequence). J lost 4 bases, V lost 2 bases, and 6 bases had no gene match. This CDR3 is CASSLPGQLYNEQFF. In DNA, the CDR3 is TGTGCCAGCAGCTTACCGGGACAGCTATACAATGAGCAGTTCTTC. The full variable domain, rest sourced from reference TRBV5-4 and TRBJ2-1, is ETGVTQSPTHLIKTRGQQVTLRCSSQSGHNTVSWYQQALGQGPQFIFQYYREEENGRGNFPPRFSGLQFPNYSSELNVNALELDDSALYLCASSLPGQLYNEQFFGPGTRLTVL.

This chain uses TRBV3-1 (or the pseudogene TRBV3-2) with TRBJ1-1; tentative D call: TRBD1 (5 bases). The V end was cut by 3 bases, the J end by 1 base, with 15 bases between. CDR1 is LGHDT and CDR2 is YNNKEL in the germline V gene (reference sequence). This CDR3 region has 16 residues. The CDR3 here is CASSHRSGLTNTEAFF. The CDR3 DNA follows: TGTGCCAGCAGCCACAGATCGGGACTTACGAACACTGAAGCTTTCTTT.

This clone was observed once. The chain couples TRBV2 to TRBJ2-5; D is perhaps TRBD1 (6 bases). Germline V CDR1 and CDR2: SNHLY, FYNNEI. CDR3 length equals 15 residues. Trimming left V 8 bases short and J 2 bases short, with 18 bases between. CDR3: CASGPGQTPQETQYF. CDR3 coding DNA: TGTGCCAGCGGCCCGGGACAAACCCCTCAAGAGACCCAGTACTTC.

The V gene is TRBV7-9, the J gene TRBJ2-7; D possibly corresponds to TRBD1 (5 bases). CDR3 size: 16 residues. Germline values: CDR1 SEHNR, CDR2 FQNEAQ (reference sequence). V dropped 5 bases and J dropped 2 bases, with 19 bases sitting between them. The DNA for the CDR3 is TGTGCCAGCAGCACAAACCTGGGCGTCAGGGCCTACGAGCAGTACTTC. This translates into CASSTNLGVRAYEQYF.

The rearrangement links TRBV5-4 to TRBJ2-1, with 8 bases aligning to TRBD2. The CDR3 spans 16 residues. Per the germline V gene, CDR1 is SGHNT and CDR2 is YYREEE (reference sequence). V lost 4 bases, J lost 4 bases, and 10 bases stayed unmatched. CDR3 nucleotides: TGTGCCAGCAGCCCCGAAGGTAGCGGGGTATACAATGAGCAGTTCTTC. Encoded protein: CASSPEGSGVYNEQFF.

The rearrangement links TRBV25-1 to TRBJ1-2; no clear D gene. The germline V gene encodes CDR1 MGHDK and CDR2 SYGVNS. This CDR3 spans 14 amino acids. V was cut by 6 bases and J by 6 bases, with 17 bases left in between. CDR3 residues: CASSSGTAGNGYTF. As DNA, the CDR3 is TGTGCCAGCAGCTCCGGAACCGCCGGGAATGGCTACACCTTC.

V usage is TRBV19 and J usage is TRBJ1-4; no definite D call. The germline V gene encodes CDR1 LNHDA and CDR2 SQIVND (reference sequence). Trimming took off 3 bases at V and 4 bases at J, with 6 bases between the two ends. This CDR3 has 13 amino acids. The CDR3 loop reads CASSIYNNEKLFF. Here the CDR3 DNA reads TGTGCCAGTAGTATTTACAATAATGAAAAACTGTTTTTT.